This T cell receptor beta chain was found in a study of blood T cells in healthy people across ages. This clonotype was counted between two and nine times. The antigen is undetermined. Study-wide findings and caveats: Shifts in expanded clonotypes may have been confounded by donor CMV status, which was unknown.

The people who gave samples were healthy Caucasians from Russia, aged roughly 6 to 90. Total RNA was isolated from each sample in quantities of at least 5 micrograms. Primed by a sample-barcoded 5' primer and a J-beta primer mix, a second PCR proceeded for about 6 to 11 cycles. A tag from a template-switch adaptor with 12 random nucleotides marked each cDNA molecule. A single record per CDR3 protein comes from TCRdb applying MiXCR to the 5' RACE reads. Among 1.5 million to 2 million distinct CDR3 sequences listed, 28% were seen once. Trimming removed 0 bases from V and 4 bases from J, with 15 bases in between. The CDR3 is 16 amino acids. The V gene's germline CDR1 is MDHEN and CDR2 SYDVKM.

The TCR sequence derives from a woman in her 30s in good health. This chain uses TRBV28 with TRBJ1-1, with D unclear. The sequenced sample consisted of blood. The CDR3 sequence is CASSLWGSGSGTEAFF. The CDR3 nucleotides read TGTGCCAGCAGTTTATGGGGATCGGGGAGCGGCACTGAAGCTTTCTTT.